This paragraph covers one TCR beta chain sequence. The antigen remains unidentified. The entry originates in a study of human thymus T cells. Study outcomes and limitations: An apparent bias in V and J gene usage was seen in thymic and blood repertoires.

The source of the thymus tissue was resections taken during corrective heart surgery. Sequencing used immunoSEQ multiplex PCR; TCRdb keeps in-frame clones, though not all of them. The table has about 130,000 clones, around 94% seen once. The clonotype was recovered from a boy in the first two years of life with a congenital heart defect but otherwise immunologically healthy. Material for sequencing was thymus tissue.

The CDR3: CASSQELEGEKNTEAFF. The CDR3 nucleotides read TGTGCCAGCAGCCAAGAGTTGGAAGGGGAAAAGAACACTGAAGCTTTCTTT. This sequence joins TRBV14 and TRBJ1-1; possibly TRBD1 for D (5 bases). This CDR3 contains 17 residues. Germline values: CDR1 SGHDN, CDR2 FVKESK. V lost 0 bases and J 1 base, leaving 15 bases between the germline ends.